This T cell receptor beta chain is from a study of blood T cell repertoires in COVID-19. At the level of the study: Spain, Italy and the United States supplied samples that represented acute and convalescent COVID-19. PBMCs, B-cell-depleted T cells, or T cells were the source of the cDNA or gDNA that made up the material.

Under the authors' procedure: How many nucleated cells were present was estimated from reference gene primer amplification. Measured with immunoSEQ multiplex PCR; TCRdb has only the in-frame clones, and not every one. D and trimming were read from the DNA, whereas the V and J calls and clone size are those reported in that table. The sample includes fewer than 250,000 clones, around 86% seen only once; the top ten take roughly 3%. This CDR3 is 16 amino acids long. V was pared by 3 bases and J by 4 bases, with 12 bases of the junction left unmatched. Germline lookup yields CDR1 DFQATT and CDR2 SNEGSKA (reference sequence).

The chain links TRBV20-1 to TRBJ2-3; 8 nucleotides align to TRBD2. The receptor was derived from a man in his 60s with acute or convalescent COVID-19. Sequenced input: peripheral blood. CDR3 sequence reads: CSASERAGELSDTQYF. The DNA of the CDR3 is TGCAGTGCTAGTGAGCGAGCGGGGGAATTATCAGATACGCAGTATTTT.